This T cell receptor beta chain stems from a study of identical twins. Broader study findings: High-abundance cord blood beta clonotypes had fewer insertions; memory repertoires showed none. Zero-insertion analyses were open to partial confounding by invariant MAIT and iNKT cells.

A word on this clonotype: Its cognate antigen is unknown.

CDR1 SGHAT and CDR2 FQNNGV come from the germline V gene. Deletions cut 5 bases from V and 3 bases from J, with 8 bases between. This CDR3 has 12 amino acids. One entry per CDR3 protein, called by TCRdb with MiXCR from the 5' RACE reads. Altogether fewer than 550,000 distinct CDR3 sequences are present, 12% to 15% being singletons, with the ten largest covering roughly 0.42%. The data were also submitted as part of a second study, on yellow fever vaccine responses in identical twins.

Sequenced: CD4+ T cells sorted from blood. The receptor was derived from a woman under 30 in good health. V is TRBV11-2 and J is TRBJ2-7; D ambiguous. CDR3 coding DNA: TGTGCCAGCAGCCAACGGAGCTACGAGCAGTACGTC. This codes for CASSQRSYEQYV.